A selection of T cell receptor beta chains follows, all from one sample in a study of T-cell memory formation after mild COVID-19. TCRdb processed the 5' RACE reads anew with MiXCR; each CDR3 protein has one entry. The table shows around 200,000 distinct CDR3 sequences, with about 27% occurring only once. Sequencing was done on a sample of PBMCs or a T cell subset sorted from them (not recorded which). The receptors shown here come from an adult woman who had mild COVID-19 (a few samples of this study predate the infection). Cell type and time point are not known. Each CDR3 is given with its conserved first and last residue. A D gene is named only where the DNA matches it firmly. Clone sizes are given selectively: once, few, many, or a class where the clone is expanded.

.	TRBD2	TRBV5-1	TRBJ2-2	TGCGCCAGCAGCGCGGCTGGGACTAGCGGGGGGCCCACCGGGGAGCTGTTTTTT	CASSAAGTSGGPTGELFF
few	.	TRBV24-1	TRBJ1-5	TGTGCCACCAGTGATGTACAGGGTAATCAGCCCCAGCATTTT	CATSDVQGNQPQHF
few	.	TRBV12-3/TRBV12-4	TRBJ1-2	TGTGCCAGCAGCCCACAGCTTAGGGCTGGCTACACCTTC	CASSPQLRAGYTF
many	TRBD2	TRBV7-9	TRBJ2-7	TGTGCCAGCAGCTTAGGCGGGAGCGGCTGGGAGCAGTACTTC	CASSLGGSGWEQYF
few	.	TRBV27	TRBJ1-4	TGTGCCAGCTCACCAGGGCAAGATGAAAAACTGTTTTTT	CASSPGQDEKLFF
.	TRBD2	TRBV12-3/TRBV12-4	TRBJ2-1	TGTGCCAGCAAGGGGACTAGCGGGGGGGCCAGTGAGCAGTTCTTC	CASKGTSGGASEQFF
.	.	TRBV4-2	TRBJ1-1	TGTGCCAGCAGCCAAGTTCGACGGACTGAAGCTTTCTTT	CASSQVRRTEAFF
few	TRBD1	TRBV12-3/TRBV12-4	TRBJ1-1	TGTGCCAGCAGCCCACCGACAGGGGGCCCCACTGAAGCTTTCTTT	CASSPPTGGPTEAFF
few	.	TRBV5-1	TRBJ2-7	TGCGCCAGCAGCTCCATAGATGGGACCTACGAGCAGTACTTC	CASSSIDGTYEQYF
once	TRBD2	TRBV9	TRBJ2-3	TGTGCCAGCAGCGTTTCAAGCGGGGGGTTCCTTAGCACAGATACGCAGTATTTT	CASSVSSGGFLSTDTQYF
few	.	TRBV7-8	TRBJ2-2	TGTGCCAGCAGCTTAGATCAGGAACCCGGAACCGGGGAGCTGTTTTTT	CASSLDQEPGTGELFF
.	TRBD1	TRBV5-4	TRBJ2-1	TGTGCCAGCAGCTACCCGGGACAGAGCAATGAGCAGTTCTTC	CASSYPGQSNEQFF
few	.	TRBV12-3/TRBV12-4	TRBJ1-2	TGTGCCAGCAGTTTCGGCAGCGGGGCCCCCTCGAGGGGCTACACCTTC	CASSFGSGAPSRGYTF
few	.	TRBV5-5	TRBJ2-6	TGTGCCAGCAGCTCCCAGTTGGGGCGTGGGGCCAACGTCCTGACTTTC	CASSSQLGRGANVLTF
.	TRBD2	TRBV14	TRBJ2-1	TGTGCCAGCAGTCGTGCGGGGGAAATTAATGAGCAGTTCTTC	CASSRAGEINEQFF
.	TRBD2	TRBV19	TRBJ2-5	TGTGCCAGTAGTATTCGGACTAGCGGACAAGAGACCCAGTACTTC	CASSIRTSGQETQYF